A single sample gave rise to the 21 T cell receptor beta chains below, sequenced in a study of T cells in localized non-small cell lung cancer. Data came from immunoSEQ multiplex PCR; TCRdb stores just in-frame clones and leaves some out. The sample yields approximately 40,000 clones, approximately 86% seen once. This material consisted of peripheral blood, taken before any cancer treatment. The source of these receptors is a man aged 40 to 70 with stage I lung adenocarcinoma.

The chain joins TRBV28 to TRBJ1-1; D unclear. Germline assignment: CDR1 MDHEN and CDR2 SYDVKM. Trimming removed 2 bases from V and 5 bases from J, with 12 bases in between. The CDR3 is 14 amino acids. CDR3 coding DNA: TGTGCCAGCAGTTTAACTGAAGTGGCGACTGAAGCTTTCTTT. Translating it yields CASSLTEVATEAFF. The whole variable domain, remainder taken from reference TRBV28 and TRBJ1-1, is DVKVTQSSRYLVKRTGEKVFLECVQDMDHENMFWYRQDPGLGLRLIYFSYDVKMKEKGDIPEGYSVSREKKERFSLILESASTNQTSMYLCASSLTEVATEAFFGQGTRLTVV.

The chain has TRBV11-3 and TRBJ1-2, with 8 nucleotides matching TRBD1. The junction had 15 bases not matched to a gene; V was cut back by 0 bases and J by 6 bases. The CDR3 sequence is 18 residues long. Per the germline V gene, CDR1 is SGHNT and CDR2 is YENEEA. In DNA form, the CDR3 reads TGTGCCAGCAGCTTAGAATCAAAGCGGGCAGGGGGCACGGATGGCTACACCTTC. Residues: CASSLESKRAGGTDGYTF.

The chain carries TRBV29-1 and TRBJ2-7; 16 bases align to TRBD2. This CDR3 is built from 16 residues. Germline V lookup: CDR1 SQVTM, CDR2 ANQGSEA. Trimming removed 3 bases from V and 10 bases from J; junction bases left unmatched: 12. The CDR3 bases are TGCAGCGTTGACAATACTAAAGGGACTAGCGGGAGGGCCCAGTACTTC. Protein sequence: CSVDNTKGTSGRAQYF.

V is TRBV7-6 and J is TRBJ2-1; no reliable D call. The CDR3 has 15 amino acids. Trimming left V 1 base short and J 2 bases short, with 9 bases between. In germline, CDR1 is SGHVS, CDR2 FNYEAQ. The DNA for the CDR3 is TGTGCCAGCAGCTTAGTGGCTTCTACCTACAATGAGCAGTTCTTC. Residues: CASSLVASTYNEQFF.

The genes are TRBV27 and TRBJ1-2, with D possibly TRBD1 on 5 matching bases. Trimming pared 4 bases from V and 7 bases from J, leaving 19 bases between. The CDR3 has 15 residues. Germline values: CDR1 MNHEY, CDR2 SMNVEV (reference sequence). CDR3 nucleotides: TGTGCCAGCAGTTCACGCCAGGGAGAGGCGGGTGGCTACACCTTC. Residues: CASSSRQGEAGGYTF.

The chain has TRBV5-4 and TRBJ2-1; a weak D match, TRBD2 (6 bases). Trimming left V 4 bases short and J 3 bases short, with 20 bases between. The germline V gene encodes CDR1 SGHNT and CDR2 YYREEE (reference sequence). The CDR3 covers 17 residues. CDR3 protein: CASSRTLGGMVYNEQFF. The CDR3, as DNA: TGTGCCAGCAGCAGGACATTAGGCGGGATGGTCTACAATGAGCAGTTCTTC.

The V gene is TRBV5-5, the J gene TRBJ1-1; D call uncertain. V lost 1 base to trimming and J lost 6 bases, with 13 bases between them. Looked up from germline, CDR1 is SGHKS and CDR2 is YYEKEE (reference sequence). The CDR3 covers 14 residues. In DNA, the CDR3 is TGTGCCAGCAGCTTGAACCCCGGGAGGGCTGAAGCTTTCTTT. It yields the protein CASSLNPGRAEAFF.

J is TRBJ2-7 and V is TRBV19; 7 bases align to TRBD2. V was pared by 6 bases and J by 0 bases, with 5 bases of the junction left unmatched. Germline V CDR1 and CDR2: LNHDA, SQIVND (reference sequence). The length of the CDR3 is 14 residues. The CDR3 nucleotides are TGTGCCAGTAGCGGGAGGCCCAGCTCCTACGAGCAGTACTTC. This sequence encodes CASSGRPSSYEQYF.

The chain has TRBV7-6 and TRBJ1-1; D is uncertain. Germline V gene lookup returns CDR1 SGHVS and CDR2 FNYEAQ. V lost 1 base to trimming and J lost 0 bases, with 3 bases between them. The CDR3 has 13 residues. CDR3 sequence reads: CASSLVVNTEAFF. In DNA form, the CDR3 reads TGTGCCAGCAGCTTAGTTGTGAACACTGAAGCTTTCTTT.

V is TRBV5-1 and J is TRBJ2-2, with TRBD2 identical over 10 bases. This CDR3 comprises 17 residues. From germline, CDR1 is SGHRS and CDR2 YFSETQ. With V trimmed by 4 bases and J by 4 bases, 10 bases remained unmatched. CDR3 DNA sequence: TGCGCCAGCAGCCTCGCTAGCGGGGGAGATCTCACCGGGGAGCTGTTTTTT. Translating it yields CASSLASGGDLTGELFF.

The chain couples TRBV2 to TRBJ2-2, with D uncertain. The CDR3 runs to 14 residues. Germline V gene lookup returns CDR1 SNHLY and CDR2 FYNNEI. Trimming cost V 2 bases and J 0 bases, with 4 bases left between them. The CDR3 is CASSESSNTGELFF. The CDR3 DNA sequence: TGTGCCAGCAGTGAAAGCTCGAACACCGGGGAGCTGTTTTTT.

V and J are TRBV5-1 and TRBJ2-3, with D uncertain. Trimming left V 4 bases short and J 4 bases short, with 10 bases between. The CDR3 sequence is 13 residues long. Germline assignment: CDR1 SGHRS and CDR2 YFSETQ. CDR3 in DNA: TGCGCCAGCAGCCCCCGCACGGCAGATACGCAGTATTTT. As protein: CASSPRTADTQYF.

This clone was observed a single time. This chain connects TRBV9 to TRBJ1-5; tentative D call: TRBD1 (5 bases). Germline V gives CDR1 SGDLS, CDR2 YYNGEE. The CDR3 loop spans 15 amino acids. Trimming cost V 2 bases and J 2 bases, with 11 bases left between them. The CDR3 region is CASSVGPGGNQPQHF. The CDR3 region has the DNA TGTGCCAGCAGCGTGGGACCGGGGGGCAATCAGCCCCAGCATTTT.

The CDR3 coding sequence is TGTGCCAGCAGCTTAGCGTGGAGGGAGCGAGTTCCTGAGCAGTTCTTC. Encoded protein: CASSLAWRERVPEQFF. The rearrangement links TRBV7-6 to TRBJ2-1, with TRBD2 as a possible D gene (6 bases). The CDR3 contains 16 residues. The V end lost 0 bases, the J end lost 9 bases, and 18 bases lay between the germline ends. The V gene's germline CDR1 is SGHVS and CDR2 FNYEAQ. Combining the CDR3 with reference TRBV7-6 and TRBJ2-1 gives the whole variable domain GAGVSQSPRYKVTKRGQDVALRCDPISGHVSLYWYRQALGQGPEFLTYFNYEAQQDKSGLPNDRFSAERPEGSISTLTIQRTEQRDSAMYRCASSLAWRERVPEQFFGPGTRLTVL.

The rearrangement uses TRBV6-5 and TRBJ2-7; the match to TRBD2 covers 8 bases. CDR3 size: 14 residues. Trimming took 2 bases from V and 3 from J; bases not matched to a gene: 3. Germline loops: CDR1 MNHEY, CDR2 SVGAGI. The CDR3 sequence is CASSYTSGYYEQYF. Written as DNA, the CDR3 is TGTGCCAGCAGTTACACTAGCGGCTACTACGAGCAGTACTTC.

This chain connects TRBV29-1 to TRBJ2-7; 7 bases line up with TRBD1. Germline V lookup: CDR1 SQVTM, CDR2 ANQGSEA. J lost 2 bases, V lost 5 bases, and 3 bases had no gene match. This CDR3 is 12 amino acids long. In nucleotides, the CDR3 is TGCAGCGTTATGGGACAGACCTACGAGCAGTACTTC. Amino acids: CSVMGQTYEQYF.

The chain carries TRBV5-1 and TRBJ1-1; 9 bases align to TRBD1. Germline V gene sequence: CDR1 SGHRS, CDR2 YFSETQ. J was trimmed by 1 base and V by 0 bases; bases with no gene match: 7. The CDR3 has 17 amino acids. CDR3 protein: CASSLAYMTGGNTEAFF. The CDR3, as DNA: TGCGCCAGCAGCTTGGCCTACATGACAGGGGGGAACACTGAAGCTTTCTTT.

The V and J genes are TRBV7-3 and TRBJ2-2; D gene ambiguous. Trimming left V 5 bases short and J 2 bases short, with 9 bases between. Germline V lookup: CDR1 SGHTA, CDR2 FQGTGA. This CDR3 spans 14 amino acids. The CDR3 nucleotides are TGTGCCAGCAGCCAGCAGGTTAACACCGGGGAGCTGTTTTTT. Translating it yields CASSQQVNTGELFF.

The chain joins TRBV6-4 to TRBJ1-5; the D is unclear. V was trimmed by 6 bases and J by 0 bases, leaving 12 bases between them. Germline CDR1 is MRHNA and CDR2 is SNTAGT. CDR3 length: 15 residues. The CDR3, as DNA: TGTGCCAGCAGGAAGAGACGGTATAGCAATCAGCCCCAGCATTTT. This codes for CASRKRRYSNQPQHF.

This clone occurred a few times. The rearrangement joins TRBV5-5 to TRBJ2-2; D is ambiguous. Germline-derived CDR1 and CDR2 are SGHKS and YYEKEE (reference sequence). V shed 4 bases and J shed 7 bases, with 11 bases lying between them. The CDR3 covers 13 residues. CDR3 bases: TGTGCCAGCAGCCTCGCGCCTAACGGGGAGCTGTTTTTT. Encoded protein: CASSLAPNGELFF.

This clone occurred once. The V call is TRBV7-9, the J call TRBJ2-1; 7 bases match TRBD1. The CDR3 is made up of 14 amino acids. From germline, CDR1 is SEHNR and CDR2 FQNEAQ (reference sequence). The V segment lost 5 bases and the J segment 1 base; nucleotides outside the gene matches: 2. CDR3 sequence reads: CASSRDRSYNEQFF. The CDR3 nucleotides are TGTGCCAGCAGCCGGGACAGATCCTACAATGAGCAGTTCTTC.